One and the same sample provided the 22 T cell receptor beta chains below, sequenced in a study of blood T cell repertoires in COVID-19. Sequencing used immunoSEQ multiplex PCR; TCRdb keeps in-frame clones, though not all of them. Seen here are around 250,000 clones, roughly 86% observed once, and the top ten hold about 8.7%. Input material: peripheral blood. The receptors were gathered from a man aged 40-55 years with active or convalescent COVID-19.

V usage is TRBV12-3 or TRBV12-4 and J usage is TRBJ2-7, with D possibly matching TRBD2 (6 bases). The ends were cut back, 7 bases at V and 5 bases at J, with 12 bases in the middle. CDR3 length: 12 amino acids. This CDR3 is CASTGGSNEQYF. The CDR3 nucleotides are TGTGCCAGCACCGGGGGATCCAACGAGCAGTACTTC.

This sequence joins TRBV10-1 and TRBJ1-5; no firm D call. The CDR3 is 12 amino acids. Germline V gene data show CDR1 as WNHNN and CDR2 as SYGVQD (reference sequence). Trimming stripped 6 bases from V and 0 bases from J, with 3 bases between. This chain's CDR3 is CASRHSNQPQHF. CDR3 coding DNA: TGCGCCAGCAGACATAGCAATCAGCCCCAGCATTTT.

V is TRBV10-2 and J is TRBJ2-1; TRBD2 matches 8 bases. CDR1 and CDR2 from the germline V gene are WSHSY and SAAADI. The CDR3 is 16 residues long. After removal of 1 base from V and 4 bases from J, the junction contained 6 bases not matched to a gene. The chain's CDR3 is CASSELSGRGYNEQFF. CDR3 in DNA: TGCGCCAGCAGTGAGTTGAGCGGGAGAGGTTACAATGAGCAGTTCTTC.

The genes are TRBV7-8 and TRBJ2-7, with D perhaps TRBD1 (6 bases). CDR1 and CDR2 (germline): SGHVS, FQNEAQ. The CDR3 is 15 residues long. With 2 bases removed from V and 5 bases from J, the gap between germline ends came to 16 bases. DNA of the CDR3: TGTGCCAGCAGCTTATTAGCAGGGGCATCTGACGAGCAGTACTTC. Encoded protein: CASSLLAGASDEQYF.

CDR3 nucleotide sequence: TGTGCCAGCAAGATCCAGGGGGGACAAGAAGAGACCCAGTACTTC. It encodes CASKIQGGQEETQYF. The V gene is TRBV11-2, the J gene TRBJ2-5; D might be TRBD1 (7 bases). Germline V gene data show CDR1 as SGHAT and CDR2 as FQNNGV. CDR3 length equals 15 residues. V was clipped by 7 bases and J by 3 bases, with 18 bases between them. The full variable domain, rest sourced from reference TRBV11-2 and TRBJ2-5, is EAGVAQSPRYKIIEKRQSVAFWCNPISGHATLYWYQQILGQGPKLLIQFQNNGVVDDSQLPKDRFSAERLKGVDSTLKIQPAKLEDSAVYLCASKIQGGQEETQYFGPGTRLLVL.

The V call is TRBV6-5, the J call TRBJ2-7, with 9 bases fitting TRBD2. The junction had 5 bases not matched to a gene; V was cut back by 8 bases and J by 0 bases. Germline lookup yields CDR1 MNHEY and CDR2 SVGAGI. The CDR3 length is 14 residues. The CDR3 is CASANSGGSYEQYF. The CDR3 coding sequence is TGTGCCAGCGCTAATAGCGGGGGCTCCTACGAGCAGTACTTC.

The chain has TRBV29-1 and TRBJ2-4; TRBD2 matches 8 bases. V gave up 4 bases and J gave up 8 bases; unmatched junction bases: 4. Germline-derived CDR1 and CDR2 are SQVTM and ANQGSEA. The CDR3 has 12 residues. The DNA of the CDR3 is TGCAGCGTTGGCGCCGGGGGGGACATTCAGTACTTC. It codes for CSVGAGGDIQYF.

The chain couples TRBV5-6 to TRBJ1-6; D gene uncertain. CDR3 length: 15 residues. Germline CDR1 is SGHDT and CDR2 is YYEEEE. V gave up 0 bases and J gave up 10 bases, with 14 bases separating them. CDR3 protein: CASSLVAAPWSPLHF. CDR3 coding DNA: TGTGCCAGCAGCTTGGTGGCGGCCCCTTGGTCACCCCTCCACTTT.

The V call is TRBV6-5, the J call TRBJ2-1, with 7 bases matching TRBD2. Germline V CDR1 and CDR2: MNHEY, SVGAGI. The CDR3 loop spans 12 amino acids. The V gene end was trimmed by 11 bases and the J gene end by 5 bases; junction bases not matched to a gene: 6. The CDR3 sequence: CAGGDWDNEQFF. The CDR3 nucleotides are TGTGCCGGGGGGGACTGGGACAATGAGCAGTTCTTC.

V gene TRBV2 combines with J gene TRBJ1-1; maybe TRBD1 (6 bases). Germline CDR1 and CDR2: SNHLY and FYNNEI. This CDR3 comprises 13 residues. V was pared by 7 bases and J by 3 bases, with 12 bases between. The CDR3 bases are TGTGCCAGCAACAGGGTGGGGGACACTGAAGCTTTCTTT. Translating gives CASNRVGDTEAFF.

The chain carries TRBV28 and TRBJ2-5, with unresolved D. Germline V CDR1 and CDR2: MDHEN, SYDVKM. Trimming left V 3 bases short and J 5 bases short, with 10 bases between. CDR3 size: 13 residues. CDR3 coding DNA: TGTGCCAGCAGTTTTAGTCGCATTGAGACCCAGTACTTC. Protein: CASSFSRIETQYF.

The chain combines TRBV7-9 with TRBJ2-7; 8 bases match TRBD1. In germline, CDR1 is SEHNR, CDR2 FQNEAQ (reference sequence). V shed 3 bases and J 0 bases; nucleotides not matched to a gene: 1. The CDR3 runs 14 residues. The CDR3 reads CASSFTGGSYEQYF. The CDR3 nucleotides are TGTGCCAGCAGCTTCACAGGGGGCTCCTACGAGCAGTACTTC.

CDR3 nucleotide sequence: TGTGCCTACCAGGGTTTAACCTACGAGCAGTACTTC. This translates into CAYQGLTYEQYF. The genes are TRBV2 and TRBJ2-7; a possible D gene is TRBD1 (5 bases). The V end was cut by 11 bases, the J end by 2 bases, with 13 bases between. Germline values: CDR1 SNHLY, CDR2 FYNNEI. This CDR3 has 12 amino acids. Full variable domain (rest looked up from reference TRBV2 and TRBJ2-7): EPEVTQTPSHQVTQMGQEVILRCVPISNHLYFYWYRQILGQKVEFLVSFYNNEISEKSEIFDDQFSVERPDGSNFTLKIRSTKLEDSAMYFCAYQGLTYEQYFGPGTRLTVT.

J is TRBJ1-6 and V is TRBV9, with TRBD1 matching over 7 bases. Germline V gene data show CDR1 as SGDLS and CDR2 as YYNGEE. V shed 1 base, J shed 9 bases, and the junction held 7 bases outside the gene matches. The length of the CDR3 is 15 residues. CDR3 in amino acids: CASSVNQGGRSPLHF. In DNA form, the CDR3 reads TGTGCCAGCAGCGTAAATCAGGGGGGTCGTTCACCCCTCCACTTT.

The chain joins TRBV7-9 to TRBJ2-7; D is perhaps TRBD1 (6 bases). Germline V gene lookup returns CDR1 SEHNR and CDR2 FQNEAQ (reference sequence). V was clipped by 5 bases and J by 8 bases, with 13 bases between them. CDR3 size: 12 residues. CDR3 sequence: CASSRGHGQQYF. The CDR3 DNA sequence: TGTGCCAGCAGCCGGGGACACGGCCAGCAGTACTTC. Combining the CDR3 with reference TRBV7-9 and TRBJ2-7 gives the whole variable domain DTGVSQNPRHKITKRGQNVTFRCDPISEHNRLYWYRQTLGQGPEFLTYFQNEAQLEKSRLLSDRFSAERPKGSFSTLEIQRTEQGDSAMYLCASSRGHGQQYFGPGTRLTVT.

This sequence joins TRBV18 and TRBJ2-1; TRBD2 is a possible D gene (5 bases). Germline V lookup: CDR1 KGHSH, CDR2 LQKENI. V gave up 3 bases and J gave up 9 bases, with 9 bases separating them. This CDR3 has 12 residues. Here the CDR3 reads CASSPGSGEQFF. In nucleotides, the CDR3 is TGTGCCAGCTCACCCGGCAGCGGTGAGCAGTTCTTC.

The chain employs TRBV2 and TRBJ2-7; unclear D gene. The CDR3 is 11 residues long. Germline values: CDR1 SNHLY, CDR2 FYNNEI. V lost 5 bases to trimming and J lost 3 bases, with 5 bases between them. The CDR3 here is CASSPNYEQYF. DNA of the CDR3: TGTGCCAGCAGTCCAAACTACGAGCAGTACTTC.

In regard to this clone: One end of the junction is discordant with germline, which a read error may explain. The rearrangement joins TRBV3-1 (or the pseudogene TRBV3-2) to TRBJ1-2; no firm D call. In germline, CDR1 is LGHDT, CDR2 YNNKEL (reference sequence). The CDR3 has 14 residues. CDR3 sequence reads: CASSQDPGSGGYTF. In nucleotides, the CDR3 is TGTGCCAGCAGTCAAGACCCAGGTAGTGGCGGCTACACCTTC.

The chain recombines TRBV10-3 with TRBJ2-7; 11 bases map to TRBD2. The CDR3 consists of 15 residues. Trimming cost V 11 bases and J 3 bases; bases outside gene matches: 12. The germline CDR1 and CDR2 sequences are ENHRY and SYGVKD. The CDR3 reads CASRGSTSGDYEQYF. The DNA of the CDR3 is TGTGCCTCGCGCGGGTCGACTAGCGGGGACTACGAGCAGTACTTC.

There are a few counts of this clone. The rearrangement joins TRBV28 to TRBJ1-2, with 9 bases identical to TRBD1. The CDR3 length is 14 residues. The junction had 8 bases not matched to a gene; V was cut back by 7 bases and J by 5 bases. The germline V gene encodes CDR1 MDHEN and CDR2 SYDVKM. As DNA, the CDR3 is TGTGCCAGCAAAGTACAAGGACAGGGGTATGGCTACACCTTC. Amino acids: CASKVQGQGYGYTF.

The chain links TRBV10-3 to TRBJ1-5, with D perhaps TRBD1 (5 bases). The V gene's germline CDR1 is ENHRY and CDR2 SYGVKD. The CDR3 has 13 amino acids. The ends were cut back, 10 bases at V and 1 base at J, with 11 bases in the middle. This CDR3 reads CATGGDSNQPQHF. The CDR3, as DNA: TGTGCCACCGGGGGGGACAGCAATCAGCCCCAGCATTTT.

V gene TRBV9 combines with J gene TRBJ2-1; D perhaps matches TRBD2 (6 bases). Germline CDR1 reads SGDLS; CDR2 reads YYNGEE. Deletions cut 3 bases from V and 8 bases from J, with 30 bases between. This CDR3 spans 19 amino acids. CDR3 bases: TGTGCCAGCAGCGGAGACACCGGGACTTTCGCTTCGCCGCACTATGAGCAGTTCTTC. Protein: CASSGDTGTFASPHYEQFF.